This TCR beta chain was sequenced for a study of regulatory T cells in long-lasting Graves disease. A few counts support this clonotype. Its antigen is unknown. The CDR3 runs to 16 residues. Germline V gene lookup returns CDR1 LGHDT and CDR2 YNNKEL (reference sequence). Trimming shortened V by 4 bases and J by 1 base, and 16 bases separated the two germline ends. As for time point: newly diagnosed GD, antithyroid drugs for less than 3 months. From PBMCs, RNA was extracted and then used to make the TCR library. Study-wide results and limits: Preferential use of TRBV28, TRBJ1-2 and TRBJ2-5 was seen in persistent disease.

TCR beta libraries were built with iRepertoire HTBI primers and Arm-PCR of CDR3 regions. Study processing details: Samples jointly harbored 62 TRBV and 14 TRBJ segments. A single record per CDR3 protein comes from TCRdb applying MiXCR to the multiplex PCR reads. These V and J calls are TCRdb output, not the study's own analysis. In the table there are more than 400,000 distinct CDR3 sequences, around 15% of which are singletons. This sample was also put to use in a study of T cells in Graves' hyperthyroidism and ophthalmopathy. This second study says: Hyperthyroidism in the patients, aged 18 to 65, was newly diagnosed and under 2 months in duration. First-round RT-PCR of the TCR CDR3 relied on the HTBI primer set.

The material was peripheral blood mononuclear cells (PBMCs), obtained at new diagnosis, from a patient treated with antithyroid drugs. The receptor's source is a middle-aged man with Graves disease. The V gene is TRBV3-1, the J gene TRBJ2-5, with a weak D call TRBD2 (6 bases). In DNA, the CDR3 is TGTGCCAGCAGCCGGAAGTTGGGACTTACCCAAGAGACCCAGTACTTC. Its translation is CASSRKLGLTQETQYF.